Listed here is a single T cell receptor (beta chain). This clonotype was counted between two and nine times. The specificity of this receptor is unknown. The input lacks base qualities; no much larger clone sits a single base away. The receptor library was made with 5' RACE. Instrument used: Illumina HiSeq 2500. A second PCR of about 6 to 11 cycles was performed with a sample-barcoded 5' primer and a J-beta primer mix. A unique molecular identifier was introduced onto each TCR beta cDNA molecule by a template-switch 5' adaptor carrying 12 random nucleotides. At least 2.5 million CDR3-containing paired-end reads were obtained from each sample. First-strand cDNA was synthesized from all RNA with the Mint cDNA synthesis kit, primed by a TRBC-specific oligonucleotide. Following uracil-DNA glycosylase treatment, a first 18-cycle PCR with universal primers M1SS and BC2_uni_R was performed on all cDNA. In the paper's pipeline: Each sample was normalized by randomly selecting 1 million high-quality reads, each carrying a distinct molecular identifier. Reads sharing molecular identifiers were discarded rather than binned into consensus sequences. MiTCR, with a Q25 quality threshold and the strictest error-elimination algorithm, was used for CDR3 identification, clonotype clustering and error correction. A nonparametric unseen species model with Euler transformation was used to estimate lower-bound total TCR beta diversity. The public reads were run again by TCRdb, first through fastp at Q25 and then through MiXCR, and only productive beta chains were kept. Identical CDR3 proteins give one entry, which carries the most common genes and DNA. TCRdb's processing, not the authors', yielded these V and J calls. For this sample there are over a million distinct CDR3 sequences; more than 35% appear just once. The ten largest clones represent approximately 19% of the sample.

Donors were a few dozen systemically healthy Caucasian individuals from Russia aged 6 to 90 years. Approximately 11 milliliters of peripheral blood were drawn from each donor into EDTA-treated Vacutainer tubes. Ficoll-Paque density-gradient centrifugation was used to isolate PBMCs, with at least 7 million obtained per sample. Total RNA was extracted from PBMCs with Trizol reagent, with at least 6 micrograms obtained per sample. Naive CD45RAhigh/CD27high T cell percentages were measured by flow cytometry on a PBMC aliquot from every donor. For CDR1 and CDR2, the germline V gene (reference sequence) lists LNHNV and YYDKDF. The CDR3 sequence holds 13 residues, the cysteine and phenylalanine included. The sequence is cut down to CDR3 DNA, 39 bases in frame from base 1. V sheds 3 bases and J sheds 6 bases, leaving 9 bases between their ends. This entry comes from a study of blood T cells in healthy people across ages (dated by TCRdb to the mid-2010s). At the level of the whole study: In model experiments, template switching captured roughly one uniquely barcoded TCR beta cDNA molecule for every two T cells. Donors were grouped into four age groups: young (average roughly 16 years), middle-aged (around 39), aged (62) and long-lived (approximately 82). Two additional independent replicas of 1 million unique cDNA reads from the same blood draw were analyzed for two donors (one aged 18 to 29 and one aged 80 or older). Using deep sequencing normalized with unique cDNA molecular identifiers, the study measured how TCR beta repertoire diversity changes with age. To avoid experimental bias, donors of different ages were randomly spread across the sequencing lanes.

The study at large found these results: Compared with the aged group, more naive CD4+ T cells, fewer expanded clones and increased TCR diversity were shown by the long-lived group, suggesting age selection. Because the CMV infection status of the donors was unknown, age-related changes in expanded clonotypes may potentially have been confounded. A strong correlation was found between observed TCR beta diversity and the percentage of naive T cells measured by flow cytometry. Estimates of total diversity based on one million sequenced T cells were considered lower bounds and underestimates. Conclusive comparison of naive and antigen-experienced compartments was prevented by the profiling of bulk unsorted PBMCs. Observed TCR beta diversity per million T cells fell roughly linearly with age, and a significant reduction was already apparent by age around 40.

Material: blood. The TCR comes from a woman between 55 and 75 years old in good health. The chain is encoded by TRBV15 joined to TRBJ2-1; the D gene cannot be resolved reliably. The CDR3 region reads CATSSGASNEQFF. The sequence in DNA is TGTGCCACCAGCAGCGGCGCCTCCAATGAGCAGTTCTTC.